These T cell receptor beta chains were read from a single sample in a study of T cells after yellow fever vaccination. TCRdb passed the 5' RACE reads through MiXCR, listing each CDR3 protein once. The table has hundreds of thousands of distinct CDR3 sequences, 9.5% to 15% seen once. Source: CD4+ T cells sorted from PBMCs, taken 15 days after the yellow fever booster vaccination. The receptor source for this set is a man in his late teens or twenties who received the YFV17D yellow fever vaccine. CDR3s include the opening cysteine and the closing phenylalanine or tryptophan. Each record gives: V gene, clone size, J gene, CDR3 length, D gene, CDR3 DNA, CDR3 protein. A D gene is named only where the DNA matches it firmly. Clone size is stated in some rows and not others, as once, few, many or a class when expanded.

TRBV4-3	.	TRBJ1-4	14	TRBD1	TGCGCCAGCAGCCGGGGACAGGGAAACGAAAAACTGTTTTTT	CASSRGQGNEKLFF
TRBV6-2/TRBV6-3	.	TRBJ1-5	17	TRBD1	TGTGCCAGCAGACCCCATCCCGGGACAGACCGCAATCAGCCCCAGCATTTT	CASRPHPGTDRNQPQHF
TRBV10-3	.	TRBJ2-1	11	.	TGTGCCGTGGCCTCCCTAGCGGAGCAGTTCTTC	CAVASLAEQFF
TRBV2	many	TRBJ2-5	15	.	TGTGCCAGCAGTGTTCCCAGGGGACTTCGGGAGACCCAGTACTTC	CASSVPRGLRETQYF
TRBV13	.	TRBJ2-4	14	TRBD1	TGTGCCAGCAGCTCCCGACAGGGGGGAAACATTCAGTACTTC	CASSSRQGGNIQYF
TRBV7-9	.	TRBJ2-1	14	.	TGTGCCAGCAGCTTGACTCCCAGGGTCGATGAGCAGTTCTTC	CASSLTPRVDEQFF
TRBV5-1	few	TRBJ2-2	15	.	TGCGCCAGCAGCTTGGTTGGGTCGAACACCGGGGAGCTGTTTTTT	CASSLVGSNTGELFF
TRBV6-5	few	TRBJ1-2	16	TRBD1	TGTGCCAGCAGTTACTCGGGTGGACAGGGGAACTATGGCTACACCTTC	CASSYSGGQGNYGYTF
TRBV29-1	few	TRBJ2-3	14	.	TGCAGCGTTCTTCAGACCGCTAGCACAGATACGCAGTATTTT	CSVLQTASTDTQYF
TRBV7-9	.	TRBJ2-3	14	.	TGTGCCAGCAGCAGTGCACCTAGCACAGATACGCAGTATTTT	CASSSAPSTDTQYF
TRBV7-2	.	TRBJ1-2	13	.	TGTGCCAGCAGGATACTGCCGGTGGATGGCTACACCTTC	CASRILPVDGYTF
TRBV6-1	few	TRBJ2-1	15	TRBD1	TGTGCCAGCAGATCCGGGACAGGGGTGAGGAATGAGCAGTTCTTC	CASRSGTGVRNEQFF
TRBV7-9	.	TRBJ2-1	16	TRBD2	TGTGCCAGCAGCTTAGGTGACGGGGGGTCGTACAATGAGCAGTTCTTC	CASSLGDGGSYNEQFF
TRBV7-6	few	TRBJ1-3	15	.	TGTGCCAGCAGCGTAGGACAGCCCTCTGGAAACACCATATATTTT	CASSVGQPSGNTIYF
TRBV10-3	.	TRBJ2-5	11	.	TGTGCCATCAGTGTGTCGGAGACCCAGTACTTC	CAISVSETQYF
TRBV10-2	.	TRBJ2-5	15	TRBD1	TGCGCCAGCCGTCCCGGGACAGGGGTTGGCGAGACCCAGTACTTC	CASRPGTGVGETQYF
TRBV7-3	.	TRBJ2-1	16	.	TGTGCCAGCAGCTCCCCAGGGAAAAGCGCCTACAATGAGCAGTTCTTC	CASSSPGKSAYNEQFF
TRBV5-5	few	TRBJ1-5	13	TRBD1	TGTGCCAGCAGCCCAGGGGGGGGGCGGCCCCAGCATTTT	CASSPGGGRPQHF
TRBV7-2	.	TRBJ1-6	17	.	TGTGCCAGCAGACCGATCGTAGGGTGGTCCTATAATTCACCCCTCCACTTT	CASRPIVGWSYNSPLHF
TRBV12-3/TRBV12-4	.	TRBJ2-3	13	.	TGTGCCAGCAGTCAGGGGAGCACAGATACGCAGTATTTT	CASSQGSTDTQYF
TRBV7-2	many	TRBJ2-3	15	TRBD2	TGTGCCAGCAGCTTAACGGGGGGGCTGGCAGATACGCAGTATTTT	CASSLTGGLADTQYF
TRBV2	.	TRBJ2-3	13	TRBD1	TGTGCCACTACGACAGGGGGAACAGATACGCAGTATTTT	CATTTGGTDTQYF
TRBV7-2	few	TRBJ2-3	14	.	TGTGCCAGCAGCTTTAGGGGGGCCGCAGATACGCAGTATTTT	CASSFRGAADTQYF
TRBV7-2	few	TRBJ1-1	14	.	TGTGCCAGCAGAAGGGTCGGCTTGGTAACTGAAGCTTTCTTT	CASRRVGLVTEAFF
TRBV11-2	.	TRBJ2-3	14	.	TGTGCCAGCAGCATAGTAGGGTACACAGATACGCAGTATTTT	CASSIVGYTDTQYF
TRBV19	.	TRBJ1-2	13	.	TGTGCCAGCCGACAGTCGGGGGAGTATGGCTACACCTTC	CASRQSGEYGYTF
TRBV24-1	.	TRBJ1-1	13	TRBD1	TGTGCCACCAGTGGGAACAGGGGGACTGAAGCTTTCTTT	CATSGNRGTEAFF
TRBV6-6	few	TRBJ1-4	16	TRBD1	TGTGCCAGCAGTAAGGACAGGGGGGTTGGAAATGAAAAACTGTTTTTT	CASSKDRGVGNEKLFF
TRBV6-1	few	TRBJ1-6	13	.	TGTGCCAGCCGGGAAGGGGTCAATTCACCCCTCCACTTT	CASREGVNSPLHF
TRBV9	.	TRBJ2-2	15	TRBD1	TGTGCCAGCAGCGTAGGCCAGGGGGAGACCGGGGAGCTGTTTTTT	CASSVGQGETGELFF
TRBV7-2	.	TRBJ2-5	15	TRBD2	TGTGCCAGCAGCCCCGGTGGGACTACCCAAGAGACCCAGTACTTC	CASSPGGTTQETQYF
TRBV5-1	few	TRBJ2-2	16	TRBD2	TGCGCCAGCAGGACCGGACTAGCGGGGAACACCGGGGAGCTGTTTTTT	CASRTGLAGNTGELFF
TRBV29-1	.	TRBJ2-3	11	.	TGCAGCGTTGGCGAGGTTGAGACGCAGTATTTT	CSVGEVETQYF
TRBV6-5	many	TRBJ1-1	15	.	TGTGCCAGCAGTGATCCGGGACTGGGGGACACTGAAGCTTTCTTT	CASSDPGLGDTEAFF
TRBV5-6	.	TRBJ1-2	14	.	TGTGCCAGCAGCTTGGTAGGGGTTGGCTATGGCTACACCTTC	CASSLVGVGYGYTF
TRBV4-1	.	TRBJ1-4	17	.	TGCGCCAGCAGCCAAGATAGGGGCGGGCGCGGAAATGAAAAACTGTTTTTT	CASSQDRGGRGNEKLFF
TRBV24-1	few	TRBJ2-1	15	.	TGTGCCACCAGTGACCGAATTGAAGGGGGAAATGAGCAGTTCTTC	CATSDRIEGGNEQFF
TRBV6-2/TRBV6-3	few	TRBJ2-1	16	.	TGTGCCAGCAGTCCGCCCGCATTCAGGTCCTACAATGAGCAGTTCTTC	CASSPPAFRSYNEQFF
TRBV12-3/TRBV12-4	.	TRBJ1-3	11	.	TGTGCCAGCGGTAGGGGAAACACCATATATTTT	CASGRGNTIYF
TRBV7-2	.	TRBJ1-4	13	.	TGTGCCAGCAGCACCAGTACCAATGAAAAACTGTTTTTT	CASSTSTNEKLFF
TRBV27	few	TRBJ1-2	13	.	TGTGCCAGTCCGCGGGGGGCTGGCTATGGCTACACCTTC	CASPRGAGYGYTF
TRBV4-1	many	TRBJ1-1	15	.	TGCGCCAGCACCACTAGACTCCTCATGAACACTGAAGCTTTCTTT	CASTTRLLMNTEAFF
TRBV6-5	.	TRBJ1-2	14	TRBD1	TGTGCCAGCAGTTACCAGACGGACAGGGGTGGCTACACCTTC	CASSYQTDRGGYTF
TRBV6-5	many	TRBJ2-6	16	.	TGTGCCAGCAGTTACTCCCCGGGAAGTGGGGCCAACGTCCTGACTTTC	CASSYSPGSGANVLTF
TRBV20-1	many	TRBJ1-6	15	.	TGCAGTGTAGACAAGCTTAGCTCCTATAATTCACCCCTCCACTTT	CSVDKLSSYNSPLHF